These 19 T cell receptor beta chains were all obtained from the same sample, sequenced in a study of T-cell memory formation after mild COVID-19. One entry per CDR3 protein, called by TCRdb with MiXCR from the 5' RACE reads. The repertoire holds approximately 89,000 distinct CDR3 sequences, with about 13% as singletons. The sample was PBMCs or a T cell subset sorted from them (not recorded which). The receptors originated from a man aged 18 to 35 who had mild COVID-19 (a few samples of this study predate the infection). Cell type and time point are not known.

The chain uses TRBV6-2 or TRBV6-3 and TRBJ2-7, with 7 bases lining up with TRBD1. Losses at the gene ends were 5 bases for V and 3 bases for J; bases not matched to a gene: 16. CDR1 MNHEY and CDR2 SVGEGT come from the germline V gene. This CDR3 has 17 amino acids. CDR3 residues: CASSRSPTTGTFYEQYV. CDR3 in DNA: TGTGCCAGCAGTCGAAGTCCCACGACAGGGACCTTCTACGAGCAGTACGTC.

This clonotype was recorded at least ten times. CDR3 region: CASSQDPGWNSPLHF. The CDR3 nucleotides are TGCGCCAGCAGCCAAGATCCAGGCTGGAATTCACCCCTCCACTTT. The chain combines TRBV4-3 with TRBJ1-6; no clear D gene. Germline V gene sequence: CDR1 LGHNA, CDR2 YSLEER. This CDR3 region has 15 residues. Trimming took 0 bases from V and 7 from J, leaving 10 bases between them.

This clonotype has only a few counts. The chain combines TRBV5-1 with TRBJ2-1, with D hard to call. Looked up from germline, CDR1 is SGHRS and CDR2 is YFSETQ. Trimming took off 4 bases at V and 3 bases at J, with 5 bases between the two ends. There are 12 residues in the CDR3. The CDR3 DNA sequence: TGCGCCAGCAGCCGTTACTACAATGAGCAGTTCTTC. Amino acids: CASSRYYNEQFF. Combining the CDR3 with reference TRBV5-1 and TRBJ2-1 gives the whole variable domain KAGVTQTPRYLIKTRGQQVTLSCSPISGHRSVSWYQQTPGQGLQFLFEYFSETQRNKGNFPGRFSGRQFSNSRSEMNVSTLELGDSALYLCASSRYYNEQFFGPGTRLTVL.

This clonotype was detected only a few times. This chain joins TRBV5-5 and TRBJ2-2; 11 bases are shared with TRBD2. The length of the CDR3 is 15 residues. Germline values: CDR1 SGHKS, CDR2 YYEKEE (reference sequence). V lost 4 bases, J lost 3 bases, and 2 bases stayed unmatched. Here the CDR3 reads CASSELAGDTGELFF. The CDR3, as DNA: TGTGCCAGCAGCGAACTAGCGGGGGACACCGGGGAGCTGTTTTTT.

The chain links TRBV4-3 to TRBJ1-1; maybe TRBD1 (6 bases). The V gene's germline CDR1 is LGHNA and CDR2 YSLEER. The V gene lost 5 bases and the J gene lost 0 bases, with 16 bases spanning the gap. This CDR3 is built from 16 residues. The CDR3 nucleotides read TGCGCCAGCAGCTCCCGCTACAGGGCAATGAACACTGAAGCTTTCTTT. This translates into CASSSRYRAMNTEAFF.

This clonotype was found many times. The chain combines TRBV6-6 with TRBJ2-5; TRBD2 is a possible D gene (7 bases). Germline assignment: CDR1 MNHNY and CDR2 SVGAGI (reference sequence). V was cut by 2 bases and J by 4 bases, with 17 bases left in between. The length of the CDR3 is 16 residues. CDR3 in amino acids: CASSYQIGGRGETQYF. The CDR3 nucleotides are TGTGCCAGCAGTTACCAAATCGGGGGGCGCGGAGAGACCCAGTACTTC.

This clonotype was picked up many times. The V and J genes are TRBV7-9 and TRBJ2-7, with D unclear. The germline gives CDR1 SEHNR, CDR2 FQNEAQ (reference sequence). Trimming cost V 1 base and J 2 bases, with 3 bases left between them. The CDR3 sequence is 12 residues long. CDR3 protein: CASSLGAYEQYF. The CDR3 coding sequence is TGTGCCAGCAGCTTAGGAGCCTACGAGCAGTACTTC.

This clonotype was detected ten times or more. The chain links TRBV20-1 to TRBJ1-1, with 8 bases lining up with TRBD1. This CDR3 region has 13 residues. The germline V gene encodes CDR1 DFQATT and CDR2 SNEGSKA (reference sequence). V gave up 3 bases and J gave up 1 base; unmatched junction bases: 1. The CDR3 sequence: CSARDRENTEAFF. The CDR3 nucleotides are TGCAGTGCTAGGGACAGGGAGAACACTGAAGCTTTCTTT.

In its sample, this clonotype was seen a few times. The chain employs TRBV4-1 and TRBJ2-5, with D hard to call. The CDR3 sequence is 13 residues long. The V gene lost 2 bases and the J gene lost 5 bases, with 9 bases spanning the gap. From germline, CDR1 is MGHRA and CDR2 YSYEKL. DNA of the CDR3: TGCGCCAGCAGCCAAATGGGATGGGAGACCCAGTACTTC. Protein: CASSQMGWETQYF.

This clonotype turned up a few times. V gene TRBV27 combines with J gene TRBJ1-5, with TRBD1 as a possible D gene (5 bases). The CDR3 loop spans 13 amino acids. V lost 3 bases, J lost 3 bases, and 6 bases lay in between. CDR1 MNHEY and CDR2 SMNVEV come from the germline V gene (reference sequence). CDR3: CASSLGLNQPQHF. The CDR3 nucleotides read TGTGCCAGCAGTTTGGGACTCAATCAGCCCCAGCATTTT.

This CDR3 is CSARSRNYNEQFF. Written as DNA, the CDR3 is TGCAGTGCTAGGTCTCGGAATTACAATGAGCAGTTCTTC. The chain couples TRBV20-1 to TRBJ2-1, with D unresolved. Between the trimmed V and J ends, which lost 3 bases and 4 bases, there was a span of 10 bases. This CDR3 has 13 amino acids. Looked up from germline, CDR1 is DFQATT and CDR2 is SNEGSKA (reference sequence).

In this sample, this clonotype turned up a few times. V and J are TRBV7-9 and TRBJ2-6, with D tentatively TRBD1 (6 bases). The CDR3 totals 16 residues. CDR1 and CDR2 from the germline V gene are SEHNR and FQNEAQ (reference sequence). Trimming took 5 bases from V and 4 from J, leaving 15 bases between them. Here the CDR3 DNA reads TGTGCCAGCAGCCCAGAGGGGGTGGCAGGGGCCAACGTCCTGACTTTC. Translation gives CASSPEGVAGANVLTF.

In this sample, this clonotype turned up a few times. This chain connects TRBV4-1 to TRBJ2-5; perhaps TRBD2 as D (5 bases). Per germline, CDR1 MGHRA and CDR2 YSYEKL. V was cut by 2 bases and J by 1 base, with 11 bases left in between. The CDR3 runs 15 residues. CDR3 nucleotide sequence: TGCGCCAGCAGCCAACGGAGCCGGGGCCAAGAGACCCAGTACTTC. Protein: CASSQRSRGQETQYF.

This clonotype appeared a few times. J is TRBJ1-5 and V is TRBV15; D not resolved. The CDR3 consists of 15 residues. Per germline, CDR1 LNHNV and CDR2 YYDKDF (reference sequence). Trimming stripped 0 bases from V and 0 bases from J, with 6 bases between. The CDR3 coding sequence is TGTGCCACCAGCAGAGATCGATATAGCAATCAGCCCCAGCATTTT. It translates to CATSRDRYSNQPQHF.

This chain links TRBV29-1 with TRBJ1-2, with 7 bases aligning to TRBD1. The trim removed 4 bases at V and 6 bases at J, leaving 8 bases unmatched. CDR1 is SQVTM and CDR2 is ANQGSEA in the germline V gene. There are 13 residues in the CDR3. The CDR3 sequence is CSVVREGAHGYTF. CDR3 nucleotides: TGCAGCGTTGTCCGGGAGGGGGCGCATGGCTACACCTTC. Full variable domain (outside the CDR3, taken from reference TRBV29-1 and TRBJ1-2): SAVISQKPSRDICQRGTSLTIQCQVDSQVTMMFWYRQQPGQSLTLIATANQGSEATYESGFVIDKFPISRPNLTFSTLTVSNMSPEDSSIYLCSVVREGAHGYTFGSGTRLTVV.

This clonotype was seen a handful of times. V usage is TRBV12-3 or TRBV12-4 and J usage is TRBJ1-2; unclear D gene. Trimming stripped 3 bases from V and 8 bases from J, with 13 bases between. This CDR3 spans 13 amino acids. Here the CDR3 reads CASSFGPNWGYTF. CDR3 nucleotides: TGTGCCAGCAGTTTCGGGCCCAATTGGGGCTACACCTTC.

This clonotype appeared a single time. The chain carries TRBV12-3 or TRBV12-4 and TRBJ2-7; 9 positions agree with TRBD1. The CDR3 runs 14 residues. Trimming cost V 7 bases and J 1 base; bases outside gene matches: 5. CDR3 nucleotide sequence: TGTGCCAGCAAGCCGGGACAGGGTTCCTACGAGCAGTACTTC. This translates into CASKPGQGSYEQYF.

The J gene is TRBJ2-2, the V gene TRBV4-3, with D unclear. CDR1 is LGHNA, CDR2 YSLEER, per germline. CDR3 size: 13 residues. The V end lost 0 bases, the J end lost 7 bases, and 6 bases lay between the germline ends. The CDR3 loop reads CASSQDHGGELFF. DNA for the CDR3: TGCGCCAGCAGCCAAGATCATGGCGGGGAGCTGTTTTTT.

This clonotype ranks as large. V and J are TRBV4-1 and TRBJ1-1, with D hard to call. The CDR3 is 13 amino acids. Germline values: CDR1 MGHRA, CDR2 YSYEKL. The V end was cut by 2 bases, the J end by 5 bases, with 9 bases between. The CDR3 protein is CASSQREVTEAFF. As DNA, the CDR3 is TGCGCCAGCAGCCAACGGGAAGTTACTGAAGCTTTCTTT.